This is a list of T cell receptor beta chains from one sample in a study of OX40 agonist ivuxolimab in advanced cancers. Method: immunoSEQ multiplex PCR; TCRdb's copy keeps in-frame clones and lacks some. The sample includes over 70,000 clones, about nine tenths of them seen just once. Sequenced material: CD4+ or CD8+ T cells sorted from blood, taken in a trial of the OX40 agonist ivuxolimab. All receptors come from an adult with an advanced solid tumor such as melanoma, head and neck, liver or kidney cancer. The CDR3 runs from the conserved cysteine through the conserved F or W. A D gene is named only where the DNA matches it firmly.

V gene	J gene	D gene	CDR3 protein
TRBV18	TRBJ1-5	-	CASSPEQGGQPQHF
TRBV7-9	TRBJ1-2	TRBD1	CASSIGTGGGYGYTF
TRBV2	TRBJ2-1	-	CASSEDNLPYNEQFF
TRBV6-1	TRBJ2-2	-	CASSETGLNTGELFF
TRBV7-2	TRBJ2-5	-	CASSLALETQYF
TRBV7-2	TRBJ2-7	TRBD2	CASSLGGLAGFEQYF
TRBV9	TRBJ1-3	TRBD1	CASSVGDRGRNTIYF
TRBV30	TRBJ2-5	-	CAWSLQGETQYF
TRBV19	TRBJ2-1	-	CASSAWGESYNEQFF
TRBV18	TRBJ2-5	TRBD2	CASSETSGSNVAGTQYF
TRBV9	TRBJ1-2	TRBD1	CASRSGTGDYTF
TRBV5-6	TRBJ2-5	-	CASSLARRRGVETQYF
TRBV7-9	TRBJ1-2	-	CASSFGQNYGYTF
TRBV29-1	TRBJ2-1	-	CSVEDPKYYNEQFF
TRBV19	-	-	CASKGFDRYEQYF
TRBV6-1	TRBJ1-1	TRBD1	CASSELQGGGTEAFF
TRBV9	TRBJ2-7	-	CASSVLGDNPYEQYF
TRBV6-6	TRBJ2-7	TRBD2	CASSSLAGGAGHEQYF
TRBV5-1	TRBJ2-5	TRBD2	CASSLGNGGNQETQYF
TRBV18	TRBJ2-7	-	CASSRQELYEQYF
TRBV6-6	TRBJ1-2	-	CASSYERAPRGGYTF
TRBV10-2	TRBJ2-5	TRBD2	CASRSTSGRVQETQYF
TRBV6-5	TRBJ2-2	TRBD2	CASSPGTSGTGELFF
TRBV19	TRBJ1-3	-	CASSTGATGNTIYF
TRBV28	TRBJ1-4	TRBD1	CASTQGAPRGEKLFF
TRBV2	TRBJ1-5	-	CASRSLRGPKGQPQHF
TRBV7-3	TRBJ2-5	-	CASSLSGNQETQYF
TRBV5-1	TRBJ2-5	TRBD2	CASRRPGLAGGGETQYF